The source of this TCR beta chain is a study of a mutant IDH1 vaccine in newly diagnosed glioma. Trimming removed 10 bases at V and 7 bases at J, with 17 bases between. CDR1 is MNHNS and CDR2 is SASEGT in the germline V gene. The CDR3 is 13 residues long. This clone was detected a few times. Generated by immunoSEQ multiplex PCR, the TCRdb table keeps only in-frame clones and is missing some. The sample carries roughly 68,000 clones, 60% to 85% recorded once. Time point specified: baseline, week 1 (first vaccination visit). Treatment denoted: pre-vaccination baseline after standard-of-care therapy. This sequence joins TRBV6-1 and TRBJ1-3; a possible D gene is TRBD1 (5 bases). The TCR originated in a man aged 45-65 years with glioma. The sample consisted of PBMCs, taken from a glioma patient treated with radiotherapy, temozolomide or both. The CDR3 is CATAGRNRNTIYF. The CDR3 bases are TGTGCCACCGCTGGTCGTAACAGGAACACCATATATTTT.